The 5 T cell receptor beta chains given below trace back to one sample, sequenced in a study of cytomegalovirus exposure and HLA in healthy donors. Primers included in the PCR were 60 Vbeta and 13 Jbeta primers. This table comes from immunoSEQ multiplex PCR, and its TCRdb copy is limited to in-frame clones, with some not included. The sample gives 100,000 to 150,000 clones, around 70% of which show up once; over 2% is in the top ten. Input material: PBMCs. Source of these receptors: a woman in her forties in good health and CMV-seropositive.

The chain couples TRBV4-3 to TRBJ1-1; 7 bases line up with TRBD1. V shed 3 bases, J shed 4 bases, and the junction held 8 bases outside the gene matches. The CDR3 has 15 residues. Germline-derived CDR1 and CDR2 are LGHNA and YSLEER. In DNA, the CDR3 is TGCGCCAGCAGCCAGGATACAGGGGACGGCACTGAAGCTTTCTTT. It yields the protein CASSQDTGDGTEAFF.

This clone occurred once. The V gene is TRBV7-9, the J gene TRBJ1-1, with 8 bases fitting TRBD1. The germline V gene encodes CDR1 SEHNR and CDR2 FQNEAQ (reference sequence). There are 15 residues in the CDR3. The J segment lost 1 base and the V segment lost 5 bases, leaving 6 bases of the junction unmatched. Here the CDR3 reads CASSARTGPNTEAFF. The CDR3 coding sequence is TGTGCCAGCAGCGCCCGGACAGGGCCGAACACTGAAGCTTTCTTT.

V gene TRBV18 combines with J gene TRBJ1-1; D is unclear. Trimming stripped 3 bases from V and 8 bases from J, with 16 bases between. Per germline, CDR1 KGHSH and CDR2 LQKENI. The CDR3 runs to 14 residues. CDR3 bases: TGTGCCAGCTCACCCCTACGGGGAATAGGGGAAGCTTTCTTT. As protein: CASSPLRGIGEAFF. Using reference TRBV18 and TRBJ1-1 for the parts outside the CDR3, the full variable domain is NAGVMQNPRHLVRRRGQEARLRCSPMKGHSHVYWYRQLPEEGLKFMVYLQKENIIDESGMPKERFSAEFPKEGPSILRIQQVVRGDSAAYFCASSPLRGIGEAFFGQGTRLTVV.

This clone appeared a few times. The rearrangement joins TRBV5-1 to TRBJ1-2; 7 bases match TRBD1. V shed 3 bases, J shed 8 bases, and the junction held 10 bases outside the gene matches. The CDR3 loop spans 14 amino acids. Germline V gives CDR1 SGHRS, CDR2 YFSETQ. CDR3 loop: CASSYGQVVWGYTF. The CDR3 region has the DNA TGCGCCAGCAGCTATGGACAGGTAGTCTGGGGCTACACCTTC.

The chain couples TRBV4-3 to TRBJ2-2, with 11 bases fitting TRBD2. The germline CDR1 and CDR2 sequences are LGHNA and YSLEER. There are 16 residues in the CDR3. J gave up 1 base and V 3 bases, and 1 base lay outside the gene matches. CDR3 sequence (DNA): TGCGCCAGCAGCCAGGGGACTAGCGGGAACACCGGGGAGCTGTTTTTT. It translates to CASSQGTSGNTGELFF.